This T cell receptor (beta chain) was identified in a study of OX40 agonist ivuxolimab in advanced cancers. Sequencing was performed with immunoSEQ multiplex PCR; in TCRdb, only in-frame clones are kept and a portion is missing. The sample records around 72,000 clones, about nine tenths being singletons. The V end was cut by 2 bases, the J end by 4 bases, with 15 bases between. Germline assignment: CDR1 SNHLY and CDR2 FYNNEI. The CDR3 totals 15 residues. The V call is TRBV2, the J call TRBJ2-7; D is perhaps TRBD1 (7 bases). The sample in question was CD4+ or CD8+ T cells sorted from blood, obtained in a trial of the OX40 agonist ivuxolimab. The source of this sequence is an adult with an advanced solid tumor such as melanoma, head and neck, liver or kidney cancer. CDR3 nucleotides: TGTGCCAGCAGTGAACGGGGGACAGAGATTTACGAGCAGTACTTC. This codes for CASSERGTEIYEQYF.